A single TCR beta chain is shown here with its context. The data are from a study of blood T cell repertoires in COVID-19. The method was immunoSEQ multiplex PCR; TCRdb's version includes in-frame clones alone and lacks a portion of them. The repertoire has 200,000 to 250,000 clones, 70% to 85% of them found once; the top ten carry about 3.4%. Germline V gene lookup returns CDR1 MDHEN and CDR2 SYDVKM. Trimming removed 3 bases from V and 0 bases from J, with 11 bases in between. CDR3 size: 15 residues. The clonotype comes from a woman aged 60-75 years who had recovered from COVID-19. The sequencing input was PBMCs or T cells enriched from blood (not recorded which). The chain combines TRBV28 with TRBJ1-1, with D perhaps TRBD1 (6 bases). CDR3 in amino acids: CASSFPGGLNTEAFF. CDR3 DNA: TGTGCCAGCAGTTTCCCGGGGGGCCTGAACACTGAAGCTTTCTTT.